This TCR beta chain was sequenced during a study of T-cell memory formation after mild COVID-19 (dated by TCRdb to the early 2020s). Describing the broader study: Most TCR sequence clusters were specific to one of the two donors. In a couple of donors, T-cell clones that expanded and contracted after mild COVID-19 were tracked by sequencing TCRalpha and TCRbeta repertoires over time. The cohort was made up of two young adult volunteers, one female and one male, who were previously healthy.

For this clonotype: Its antigen remains unidentified. Qualities for individual bases were not recorded, and no much larger clone is one base off.

Sequencing instrument: Illumina NovaSeq 6000. cDNA libraries for TCRalpha and TCRbeta were prepared by 5'RACE using constant-segment primers, with sample barcodes and unique molecular identifiers added. Trizol reagent was used to extract RNA from every sample. Amplification of the libraries took two PCR steps, and the second step added a second sample barcode plus Illumina TruSeq adapters. Sequencing of libraries was performed on an Illumina NovaSeq with 2 x 150 bp paired-end reads. The original pipeline was this. Demultiplexing of reads and collapsing into UMI-guided consensus sequences were performed with migec v1.2.7. Using mixcr v2.1.11, UMI consensuses were aligned to TRA and TRB V and J templates and then assembled into clonotypes. A clonotype was counted as expanded or contracted only if both edgeR and NoisET called the change significant, with noise models trained on biological replicates. For edgeR calls, a false discovery rate-adjusted p below 0.01 and a log2 fold-change threshold of 1 were applied. As an exploratory analysis of dynamics, max-normalized trajectories of the 1000 most abundant clonotypes were examined with PCA combined with hierarchical clustering. Each responding clone was given a CD4 or CD8 phenotype based on the CD4+ and CD8+ repertoires, which had been sequenced separately. TCRdb reprocessed the public reads (quality trimming at Q25 with fastp, clone calling with MiXCR) and kept in-frame beta chains. Each CDR3 protein gets just one entry, which takes the most common genes and DNA from the rows behind it. Clone size and V and J calls follow TCRdb, not the original study. Within this sample are 150,000 to 200,000 distinct CDR3 sequences, with about a fifth of them counted one time only. Clones ranked in the top ten supply roughly 24% of the sample.

PBMCs were isolated by Ficoll-Paque density gradient centrifugation. General findings and caveats noted by the study authors: Only two mild cases were covered in the study, and larger cohorts including severe cases with pre-infection samples were considered necessary. Balanced CD4/CD8 phenotypes were observed for clones contracting from day 15 to 85, whereas a bias towards CD4+ was observed for a second wave of clones expanding from day 15 to 37. The second-wave clones that peaked on day 37 were not confirmed to be SARS-CoV-2 specific. The detection of some responding clones in pre-infection memory suggests that pre-existing cross-reactive memory T cells joined the SARS-CoV-2 response. Contracting CD4+ clones appeared mostly in the CM and EM memory subsets, whereas CD8+ clones were enriched in EMRA.

Including cysteine and phenylalanine, the CDR3 has 15 amino acids. The only DNA kept is the CDR3, 45 bases in frame from the first base. V ends up 5 bases short and J 3 bases short, with an unmatched junction base count of 6. The germline V gene (reference sequence) supplies CDR1 LGHDT and CDR2 YNNKEL. Rearrangement joined TRBV3-1 to TRBJ1-4, and 7 bases in between align with TRBD1. Sequenced material: PBMCs or a T cell subset sorted from them (not recorded which). The origin of this receptor is an adult woman who had mild COVID-19 (a few samples of this study predate the infection). The sample titles of this study are shuffled in the database, so cell type and time point are left out; the donor was told from shared clones. For the CDR3, the sequence is CASSTTGTANEKLFF. The nucleotide sequence reads as follows: TGTGCCAGCAGCACAACCGGGACAGCTAATGAAAAACTGTTTTTT.